This TCR beta chain was profiled in a study of blood T cell repertoires in COVID-19. Study-level information: The samples span acute and convalescent COVID-19 from the United States, Italy and Spain.

A few counts support this clone. Method: immunoSEQ multiplex PCR; TCRdb's copy keeps in-frame clones and lacks some. Of around 260,000 clones listed, around 86% are singletons. The CDR3 spans 12 residues. The germline gives CDR1 SQVTM, CDR2 ANQGSEA. Sequencing was performed on peripheral blood. V gene TRBV29-1 combines with J gene TRBJ2-1; D may be TRBD2 (6 bases). This TCR was recovered from a man aged 35-49 years who had recovered from COVID-19. The CDR3 DNA reads as TGCAGTGGGGGGTCTACGGACAATGAGCAGTTCTTC. Residues: CSGGSTDNEQFF.